The clone carrying this T cell receptor (beta chain) appeared once. Its target is unknown. The data derive from a study of a mutant IDH1 vaccine in newly diagnosed glioma. On the study more broadly: Averaging around 42 years of age, treated patients were around 60% male and 37.5% female. Patients were pretreated with radiotherapy, temozolomide, or both, mostly both.

Regarding time point: week 5, during vaccination. The content of each vaccine dose was 300 ug of mutant IDH1 20-mer peptide, and topical imiquimod accompanied it. The donor cohort comprised cases of new WHO grade 3 or 4 IDH1-mutant, ATRX-lost astrocytoma. Generated by immunoSEQ multiplex PCR, the TCRdb table keeps only in-frame clones and is missing some. The table records around 25,000 clones, roughly 84% of them present only once. Deletions cut 2 bases from V and 3 bases from J, with 4 bases between. Looked up from germline, CDR1 is DFQATT and CDR2 is SNEGSKA (reference sequence). This CDR3 comprises 11 residues.

This specimen was PBMCs, taken from a glioma patient whose treatment included an IDH1 peptide vaccine. This clonotype was obtained from a man aged 40-49 years with glioma. Some clones in this sample may be carry-over from other donors' samples. This chain connects TRBV20-1 to TRBJ1-1; D unresolved. This chain's CDR3 is CSARIYTEAFF. The CDR3 bases are TGCAGTGCTAGAATTTACACTGAAGCTTTCTTT.